Presented here are 27 T cell receptor beta chains from one specimen sequenced in a study of T cells in Graves' hyperthyroidism and ophthalmopathy. TCR beta CDR3 regions were amplified from RNA. Primed by the HTBI set, a first-round RT-PCR was run on the TCR CDR3. TCRdb re-derived calls from the multiplex PCR reads in MiXCR, one entry per CDR3 protein. The repertoire includes around 700,000 distinct CDR3 sequences, about 17% of them detected once, and around 15% sits in the top ten. The specimen was blood. These receptors were obtained from a woman aged 45-60 years with Graves' hyperthyroidism that later progressed to Graves' ophthalmopathy.

The V call is TRBV6-1, the J call TRBJ2-1; the D call may be TRBD1 or TRBD2 (5 bases each). Trimming removed 1 base at V and 6 bases at J, with 10 bases between. Germline lookup yields CDR1 MNHNS and CDR2 SASEGT. The CDR3 totals 14 residues. The CDR3 protein is CASSEGAGTNEQFF. CDR3 in DNA: TGTGCCAGCAGTGAAGGGGCAGGGACCAATGAGCAGTTCTTC.

The rearrangement joins TRBV4-2 to TRBJ2-7, with no clear D. The germline CDR1 and CDR2 sequences are LGHNA and YNFKEQ. CDR3 size: 13 residues. Trimming stripped 0 bases from V and 2 bases from J, with 5 bases between. CDR3 in amino acids: CASSQEVAYEQYF. The DNA for the CDR3 is TGTGCCAGCAGCCAAGAGGTGGCCTACGAGCAGTACTTC.

The V gene is TRBV7-9, the J gene TRBJ2-2; TRBD2 matches 13 bases. Looked up from germline, CDR1 is SEHNR and CDR2 is FQNEAQ (reference sequence). V was pared by 4 bases and J by 3 bases, with 8 bases of the junction left unmatched. The CDR3 length is 18 residues. The CDR3 nucleotides are TGTGCCAGCAGCTCTCACCGGACTAGCGGGGGTGACACCGGGGAGCTGTTTTTT. This translates into CASSSHRTSGGDTGELFF.

This clonotype has only a few counts. V is TRBV13 and J is TRBJ2-1, with D unresolved. With 5 bases removed from V and 7 bases from J, the gap between germline ends came to 15 bases. The germline V gene has CDR1 PRHDT and CDR2 FYEKMQ (reference sequence). The CDR3 has 14 amino acids. The CDR3 region has the DNA TGTGCCAGCAGCCCGCACTACGGGTCTAATGAGCAGTTCTTC. It translates to CASSPHYGSNEQFF.

The chain joins TRBV11-2 to TRBJ2-1, with a possible D match to TRBD2 (5 bases). CDR3 length: 16 amino acids. V lost 4 bases, J lost 0 bases, and 13 bases lay in between. CDR1 is SGHAT, CDR2 FQNNGV, per germline. CDR3 nucleotide sequence: TGTGCCAGCAGCTCGCGGACTGAAGGCTCCTACAATGAGCAGTTCTTC. It specifies CASSSRTEGSYNEQFF.

This clonotype was seen a few times. This chain links TRBV11-2 with TRBJ1-3; the D is unclear. Germline CDR1 SGHAT, CDR2 FQNNGV. The germline V and J ends were trimmed by 5 bases and 4 bases, with 15 bases remaining between them. This CDR3 has 15 amino acids. The CDR3: CASSPQGPLGNTIYF. In DNA form, the CDR3 reads TGTGCCAGCAGCCCCCAAGGACCATTGGGAAACACCATATATTTT.

This clonotype was found many times. J is TRBJ2-3 and V is TRBV11-3; D gene unclear. The CDR3 contains 15 residues. CDR1 is SGHNT, CDR2 YENEEA, per germline. The germline V and J ends were trimmed by 2 bases and 2 bases, with 11 bases remaining between them. This CDR3 is CASSLSTGYTDTQYF. The DNA for the CDR3 is TGTGCCAGCAGCTTATCGACCGGATACACAGATACGCAGTATTTT.

This clonotype was seen more than once but under ten times. The chain couples TRBV24-1 to TRBJ1-5, with 7 bases lining up with TRBD1. The CDR3 loop spans 16 amino acids. Looked up from germline, CDR1 is KGHDR and CDR2 is SFDVKD. J was trimmed by 6 bases and V by 3 bases; bases with no gene match: 10. This chain's CDR3 is CATSDTSYRGGQPQHF. CDR3 DNA sequence: TGTGCCACCAGTGATACAAGTTACAGGGGTGGTCAGCCCCAGCATTTT.

The chain carries TRBV6-5 and TRBJ2-6; TRBD2 matches 7 bases. Per the germline V gene, CDR1 is MNHEY and CDR2 is SVGAGI. The CDR3 is 19 residues long. Trimming cost V 0 bases and J 2 bases; bases outside gene matches: 10. CDR3: CASSYSPVPGGTGANVLTF. CDR3 nucleotide sequence: TGTGCCAGCAGTTACTCCCCGGTCCCGGGGGGAACTGGGGCCAACGTCCTGACTTTC.

The genes are TRBV27 and TRBJ1-3; D is unresolved. The CDR3 spans 14 residues. Trimming took 4 bases from V and 0 from J, leaving 7 bases between them. Per the germline V gene, CDR1 is MNHEY and CDR2 is SMNVEV (reference sequence). CDR3 sequence (DNA): TGTGCCAGCAGTTCGGACGGCTCTGGAAACACCATATATTTT. Protein product: CASSSDGSGNTIYF.

Only a few counts were recorded for this clonotype. The chain employs TRBV2 and TRBJ2-3; D gene unclear. The V end was cut by 7 bases, the J end by 4 bases, with 9 bases between. This CDR3 has 12 residues. Germline-derived CDR1 and CDR2 are SNHLY and FYNNEI. CDR3 DNA sequence: TGTGCCAGCAAAATCGAAGCAGATACGCAGTATTTT. Amino acid sequence: CASKIEADTQYF.

The rearrangement joins TRBV5-1 to TRBJ2-5; D could derive from TRBD1 or TRBD2 (5 bases each). Germline V gene lookup returns CDR1 SGHRS and CDR2 YFSETQ. V was shortened by 7 bases and J by 4 bases, with 20 bases between the two germline ends. This CDR3 is built from 15 residues. The chain's CDR3 is CASGTPNWDGETQYF. The CDR3 coding sequence is TGCGCCAGCGGAACCCCGAACTGGGACGGAGAGACCCAGTACTTC.

This clonotype came up many times. Here the CDR3 reads CASSLALNKEAFF. In DNA, the CDR3 is TGTGCCAGCAGCTTGGCGCTCAACAAGGAAGCTTTCTTT. This chain uses TRBV5-6 with TRBJ1-1; D unclear. The germline V and J ends were trimmed by 0 bases and 8 bases, with 11 bases remaining between them. Per germline, CDR1 SGHDT and CDR2 YYEEEE. The CDR3 contains 13 residues.

This clonotype was seen more than once but under ten times. V and J are TRBV27 and TRBJ1-4; D possibly corresponds to TRBD1 (5 bases). The CDR3 has 16 residues. V lost 4 bases to trimming and J lost 8 bases, with 20 bases between them. The germline V gene has CDR1 MNHEY and CDR2 SMNVEV (reference sequence). The CDR3 sequence: CASSSTLPLGEEKLFF. For the CDR3, the DNA is TGTGCCAGCAGTTCGACCCTACCCCTGGGGGAGGAAAAACTGTTTTTT. Full variable domain (outside the CDR3, taken from reference TRBV27 and TRBJ1-4): EAQVTQNPRYLITVTGKKLTVTCSQNMNHEYMSWYRQDPGLGLRQIYYSMNVEVTDKGDVPEGYKVSRKEKRNFPLILESPSPNQTSLYFCASSSTLPLGEEKLFFGSGTQLSVL.

The table lists this clonotype with many counts. The chain has TRBV7-6 and TRBJ1-1, with unresolved D. Germline V gene sequence: CDR1 SGHVS, CDR2 FNYEAQ. The CDR3 runs 15 residues. Trimming pared 1 base from V and 4 bases from J, leaving 13 bases between. The CDR3 DNA reads as TGTGCCAGCAGCTTAGTCAAGGATTTTGGCACTGAAGCTTTCTTT. Translated: CASSLVKDFGTEAFF.

This clonotype was seen many times. The chain is built from TRBV27 and TRBJ1-2; 7 positions match TRBD1. CDR3 length equals 15 residues. Trimming cost V 6 bases and J 4 bases; bases outside gene matches: 11. CDR1 and CDR2 (germline): MNHEY, SMNVEV (reference sequence). The CDR3 DNA is TGTGCCAGCAGCCCCAAGTCAGGGGGAGGCTATGGCTACACCTTC. Protein sequence: CASSPKSGGGYGYTF.

This chain connects TRBV7-9 to TRBJ2-2; TRBD2 is a possible D gene (6 bases). Germline CDR1 and CDR2: SEHNR and FQNEAQ (reference sequence). The CDR3 totals 17 residues. Trimming removed 5 bases at V and 0 bases at J, with 16 bases between. The CDR3 here is CASSPPGVFANTGELFF. CDR3 DNA sequence: TGTGCCAGCAGCCCTCCGGGGGTGTTCGCGAACACCGGGGAGCTGTTTTTT.

The V gene is TRBV10-2, the J gene TRBJ2-5; TRBD2 might be the D (5 bases). Germline CDR1 is WSHSY and CDR2 is SAAADI. The V gene lost 8 bases and the J gene lost 2 bases, with 15 bases spanning the gap. This CDR3 comprises 14 residues. As DNA, the CDR3 is TGCGCCAGCCAGAGGGTCAGGCAGCAAGAGACCCAGTACTTC. Amino acid sequence: CASQRVRQQETQYF.

The chain recombines TRBV4-1 with TRBJ2-1; 11 nucleotides agree with TRBD2. The length of the CDR3 is 15 residues. The germline V gene encodes CDR1 MGHRA and CDR2 YSYEKL. V was clipped by 3 bases and J by 8 bases; unmatched bases: 6. DNA of the CDR3: TGCGCCAGCAGCCATAGTAGCGGGGGGGCATATGAGCAGTTCTTC. It encodes CASSHSSGGAYEQFF.

This clonotype was seen more than once but under ten times. This chain connects TRBV12-3 or TRBV12-4 to TRBJ1-2; D perhaps matches TRBD1 (5 bases). The length of the CDR3 is 16 residues. Trimming pared 5 bases from V and 6 bases from J, leaving 22 bases between. The CDR3 region has the DNA TGTGCCAGCAGTCATCCTTTCCTTGAGACAGAGAATGGCTACACCTTC. It encodes CASSHPFLETENGYTF.

This clonotype has ten or more counts. V and J are TRBV3-1 and TRBJ2-7, with TRBD2 identical over 8 bases. CDR1 is LGHDT and CDR2 is YNNKEL in the germline V gene (reference sequence). V shed 3 bases and J 2 bases; nucleotides not matched to a gene: 3. This CDR3 region has 14 residues. The CDR3 nucleotides read TGTGCCAGCAGCCACAGCGGGGGCCCCTACGAGCAGTACTTC. The encoded protein is CASSHSGGPYEQYF.

This clonotype occurred many times. J is TRBJ1-2 and V is TRBV3-1; D ambiguous. Trimming pared 0 bases from V and 0 bases from J, leaving 11 bases between. Germline loops: CDR1 LGHDT, CDR2 YNNKEL (reference sequence). The CDR3 runs 16 residues. The CDR3 nucleotides read TGTGCCAGCAGCCAAGATCGTAGTCGTGCTAACTATGGCTACACCTTC. Protein sequence: CASSQDRSRANYGYTF. Using reference TRBV3-1 and TRBJ1-2 for the parts outside the CDR3, the full variable domain is DTAVSQTPKYLVTQMGNDKSIKCEQNLGHDTMYWYKQDSKKFLKIMFSYNNKELIINETVPNRFSPKSPDKAHLNLHINSLELGDSAVYFCASSQDRSRANYGYTFGSGTRLTVV.

This clonotype came up many times. This chain joins TRBV6-1 and TRBJ1-5, with TRBD1 matching over 8 bases. CDR3 size: 18 residues. Germline V lookup: CDR1 MNHNS, CDR2 SASEGT. The trim removed 0 bases at V and 1 base at J, leaving 8 bases unmatched. DNA for the CDR3: TGTGCCAGCAGTGAAGCCGGGACAGGTTCTGTCAGCAATCAGCCCCAGCATTTT. Translated: CASSEAGTGSVSNQPQHF.

This clonotype was picked up a small number of times. The genes are TRBV19 and TRBJ2-7; D call uncertain. The CDR3 consists of 13 residues. Germline-derived CDR1 and CDR2 are LNHDA and SQIVND (reference sequence). The V end was cut by 3 bases, the J end by 1 base, with 7 bases between. CDR3 bases: TGTGCCAGTAGTATGACCGAGTCCTACGAGCAGTACTTC. Encoded protein: CASSMTESYEQYF.

J is TRBJ1-4 and V is TRBV15; no clear D gene. The CDR3 contains 13 residues. Trimming shortened V by 5 bases and J by 5 bases, and 9 bases separated the two germline ends. Germline CDR1 is LNHNV and CDR2 is YYDKDF (reference sequence). CDR3 residues: CATSPNRNEKLFF. The DNA of the CDR3 is TGTGCCACCAGCCCAAACCGGAATGAAAAACTGTTTTTT.

This clonotype has a handful of counts. The chain recombines TRBV6-1 with TRBJ1-2; the D gene is possibly TRBD1 (5 bases). Germline CDR1 and CDR2: MNHNS and SASEGT. The CDR3 is made up of 16 amino acids. V dropped 5 bases and J dropped 5 bases, with 21 bases sitting between them. CDR3 DNA sequence: TGTGCCAGCAGTTGGGGCGACACGGAAGCAACTTATGGCTACACCTTC. This gives the protein CASSWGDTEATYGYTF.

This clonotype was counted only a few times. The genes are TRBV9 and TRBJ2-1; D is perhaps TRBD1 (6 bases). CDR1 is SGDLS, CDR2 YYNGEE, per germline. V was pared by 3 bases and J by 4 bases, with 14 bases between. This CDR3 has 15 amino acids. CDR3 nucleotide sequence: TGTGCCAGCAGCGCCGGGACATTCATATACAATGAGCAGTTCTTC. Protein product: CASSAGTFIYNEQFF.